In its sample, the clone carrying this T cell receptor beta chain was seen a few times. Its antigen is still unknown. TCRdb fed the RT-PCR reads into MiXCR, producing one record per CDR3 protein. Of 550,000 to 800,000 distinct CDR3 sequences listed, about 15% are singletons. Trimming removed 0 bases at V and 0 bases at J, with 12 bases between. Germline V gene sequence: CDR1 DFQATT, CDR2 SNEGSKA (reference sequence). This CDR3 is built from 15 residues. This entry is derived from a study of response to subunit inactivated influenza vaccine. The study's findings and limits: T cells newly recruited by each seasonal influenza vaccination are few, the authors suggested.

This specimen was PBMCs from blood, taken 11 to 12 days after vaccination. The chain recombines TRBV20-1 with TRBJ2-7; D gene uncertain. The receptor was derived from a man aged 45-65 years who received an inactivated influenza vaccine. The CDR3 loop is CSARDLVLSSYEQYF. The CDR3 DNA follows: TGCAGTGCTAGAGATCTGGTGCTGAGCTCCTACGAGCAGTACTTC.